The present T cell receptor (beta chain) was sequenced within a study of blood T cell repertoires in COVID-19. The method was immunoSEQ multiplex PCR; TCRdb's version includes in-frame clones alone and lacks a portion of them. In the table there are 150,000 to 200,000 clones, about 89% of which are singletons. V lost 0 bases and J lost 5, with 8 bases in between. CDR3 size: 14 residues. CDR1 SGHNT and CDR2 YYREEE come from the germline V gene (reference sequence). The TCR originated in a man between 40 and 49 years old with active or convalescent COVID-19. The gene calls are TRBV5-4 and TRBJ1-4; the D is unclear. The material sequenced was peripheral blood. As DNA, the CDR3 is TGTGCCAGCAGCTTGGAAGACGGGAATGAAAAACTGTTTTTT. Its translation is CASSLEDGNEKLFF.